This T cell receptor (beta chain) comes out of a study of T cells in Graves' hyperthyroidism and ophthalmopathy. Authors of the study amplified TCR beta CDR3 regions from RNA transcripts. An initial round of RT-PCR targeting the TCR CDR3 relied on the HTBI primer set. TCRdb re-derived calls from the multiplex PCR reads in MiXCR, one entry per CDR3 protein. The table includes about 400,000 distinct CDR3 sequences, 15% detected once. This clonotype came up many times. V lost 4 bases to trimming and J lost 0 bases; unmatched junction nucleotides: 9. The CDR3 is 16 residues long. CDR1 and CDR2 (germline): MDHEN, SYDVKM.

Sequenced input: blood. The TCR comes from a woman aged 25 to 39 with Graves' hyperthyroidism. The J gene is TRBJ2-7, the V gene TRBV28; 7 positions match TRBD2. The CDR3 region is CASSSPREAGSYEQYF. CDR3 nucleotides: TGTGCCAGCAGTTCCCCTCGGGAGGCCGGCTCCTACGAGCAGTACTTC. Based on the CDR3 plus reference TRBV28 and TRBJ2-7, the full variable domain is DVKVTQSSRYLVKRTGEKVFLECVQDMDHENMFWYRQDPGLGLRLIYFSYDVKMKEKGDIPEGYSVSREKKERFSLILESASTNQTSMYLCASSSPREAGSYEQYFGPGTRLTVT.